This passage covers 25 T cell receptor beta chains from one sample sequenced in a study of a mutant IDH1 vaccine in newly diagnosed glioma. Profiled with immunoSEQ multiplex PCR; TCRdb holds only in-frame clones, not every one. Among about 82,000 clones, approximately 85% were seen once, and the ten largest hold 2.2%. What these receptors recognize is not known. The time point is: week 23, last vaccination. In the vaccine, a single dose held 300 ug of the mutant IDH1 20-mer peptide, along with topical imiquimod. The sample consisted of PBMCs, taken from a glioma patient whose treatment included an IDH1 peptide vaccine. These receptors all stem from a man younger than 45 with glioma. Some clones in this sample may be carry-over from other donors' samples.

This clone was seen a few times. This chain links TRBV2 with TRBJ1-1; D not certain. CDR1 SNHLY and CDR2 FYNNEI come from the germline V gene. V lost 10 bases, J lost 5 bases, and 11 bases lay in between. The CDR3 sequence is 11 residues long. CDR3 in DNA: TGTGCCACCGTAAGTGGAACTGAAGCTTTCTTT. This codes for CATVSGTEAFF.

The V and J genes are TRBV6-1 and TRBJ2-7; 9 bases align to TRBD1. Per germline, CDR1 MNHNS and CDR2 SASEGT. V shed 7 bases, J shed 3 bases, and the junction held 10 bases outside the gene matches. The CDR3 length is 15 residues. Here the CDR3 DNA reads TGTGCCAGCAAAAGGGACAGGGCAGTTGGCTACGAGCAGTACTTC. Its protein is CASKRDRAVGYEQYF.

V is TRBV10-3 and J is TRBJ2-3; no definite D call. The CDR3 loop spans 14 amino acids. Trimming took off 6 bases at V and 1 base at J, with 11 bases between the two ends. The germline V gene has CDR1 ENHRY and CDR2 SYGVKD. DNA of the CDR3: TGTGCCATCAGACCGGTGGCGGGCACAGATACGCAGTATTTT. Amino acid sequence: CAIRPVAGTDTQYF.

CDR3 nucleotides: TGTGCCAGCATTATGGACAAGCGGGGATGGCAAGAGACCCAGTACTTC. Amino acids: CASIMDKRGWQETQYF. The chain couples TRBV6-4 to TRBJ2-5; TRBD2 matches at 7 bases. The germline gives CDR1 MRHNA, CDR2 SNTAGT. The trim removed 7 bases at V and 2 bases at J, leaving 13 bases unmatched. CDR3 length: 16 residues.

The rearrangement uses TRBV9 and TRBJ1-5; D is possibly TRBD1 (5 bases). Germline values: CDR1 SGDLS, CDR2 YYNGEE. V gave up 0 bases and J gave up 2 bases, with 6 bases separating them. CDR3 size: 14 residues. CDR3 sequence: CASSVVGGNQPQHF. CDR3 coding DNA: TGTGCCAGCAGCGTAGTAGGGGGCAATCAGCCCCAGCATTTT.

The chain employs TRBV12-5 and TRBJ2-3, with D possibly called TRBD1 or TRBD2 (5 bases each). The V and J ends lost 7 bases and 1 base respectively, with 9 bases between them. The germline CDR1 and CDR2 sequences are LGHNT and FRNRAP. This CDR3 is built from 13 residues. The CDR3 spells CASALGGTDTQYF. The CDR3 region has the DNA TGTGCTAGTGCTCTGGGGGGCACAGATACGCAGTATTTT. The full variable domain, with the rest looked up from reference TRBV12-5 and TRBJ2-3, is DARVTQTPRHKVTEMGQEVTMRCQPILGHNTVFWYRQTMMQGLELLAYFRNRAPLDDSGMPKDRFSAEMPDATLATLKIQPSEPRDSAVYFCASALGGTDTQYFGPGTRLTVL.

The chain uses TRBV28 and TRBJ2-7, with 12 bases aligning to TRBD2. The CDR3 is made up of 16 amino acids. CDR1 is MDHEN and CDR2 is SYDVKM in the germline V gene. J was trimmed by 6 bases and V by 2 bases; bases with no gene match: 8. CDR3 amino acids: CASSLPGLAGFIEQYF. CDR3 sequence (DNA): TGTGCCAGCAGTTTACCGGGACTAGCGGGCTTTATCGAGCAGTACTTC.

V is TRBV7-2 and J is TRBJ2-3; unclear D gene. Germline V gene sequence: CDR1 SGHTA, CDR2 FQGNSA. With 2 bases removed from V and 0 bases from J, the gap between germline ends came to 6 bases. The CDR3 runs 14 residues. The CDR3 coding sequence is TGTGCCAGCAGCTTATTTGGGAGCACAGATACGCAGTATTTT. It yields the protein CASSLFGSTDTQYF.

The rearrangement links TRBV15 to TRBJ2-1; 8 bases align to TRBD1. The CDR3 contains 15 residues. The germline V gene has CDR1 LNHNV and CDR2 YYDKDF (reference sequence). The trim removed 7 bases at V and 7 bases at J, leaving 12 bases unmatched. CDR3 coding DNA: TGTGCCACCAAGCGAGGCGGGACAGGTGTAAATGAGCAGTTCTTC. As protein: CATKRGGTGVNEQFF.

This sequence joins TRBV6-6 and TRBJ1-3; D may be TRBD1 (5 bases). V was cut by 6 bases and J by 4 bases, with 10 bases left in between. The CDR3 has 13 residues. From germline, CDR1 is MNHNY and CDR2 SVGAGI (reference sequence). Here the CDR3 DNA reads TGTGCCAGCAGGCAGGGAGGAGGAAACACCATATATTTT. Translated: CASRQGGGNTIYF.

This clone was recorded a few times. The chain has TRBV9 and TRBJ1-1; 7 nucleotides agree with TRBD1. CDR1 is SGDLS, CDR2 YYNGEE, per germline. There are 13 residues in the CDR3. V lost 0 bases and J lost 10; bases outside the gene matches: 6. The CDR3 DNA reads TGTGCCAGCAGCGTAGCTATCCAGGGGGGAGCTTTCTTT. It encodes CASSVAIQGGAFF.

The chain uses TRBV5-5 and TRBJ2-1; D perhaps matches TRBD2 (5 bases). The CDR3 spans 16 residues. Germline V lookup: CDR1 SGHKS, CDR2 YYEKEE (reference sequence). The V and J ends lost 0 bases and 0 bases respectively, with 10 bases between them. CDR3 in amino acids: CASSLEVAYSYNEQFF. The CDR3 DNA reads TGTGCCAGCAGCTTGGAGGTAGCGTACTCCTACAATGAGCAGTTCTTC. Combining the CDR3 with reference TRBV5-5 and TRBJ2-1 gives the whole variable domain DAGVTQSPTHLIKTRGQQVTLRCSPISGHKSVSWYQQVLGQGPQFIFQYYEKEERGRGNFPDRFSARQFPNYSSELNVNALLLGDSALYLCASSLEVAYSYNEQFFGPGTRLTVL.

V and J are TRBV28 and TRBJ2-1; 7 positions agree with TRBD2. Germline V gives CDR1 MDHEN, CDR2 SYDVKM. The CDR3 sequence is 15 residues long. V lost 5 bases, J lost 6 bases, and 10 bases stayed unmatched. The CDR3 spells CASSPPGTTFNEQFF. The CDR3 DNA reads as TGTGCCAGCAGTCCCCCCGGGACTACCTTCAATGAGCAGTTCTTC.

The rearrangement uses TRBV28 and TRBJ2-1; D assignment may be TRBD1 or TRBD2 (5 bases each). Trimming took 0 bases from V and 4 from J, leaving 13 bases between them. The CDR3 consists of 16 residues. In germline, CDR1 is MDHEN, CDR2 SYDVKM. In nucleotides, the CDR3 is TGTGCCAGCAGTTTATGGACTGGGGCGGGTTACAATGAGCAGTTCTTC. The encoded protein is CASSLWTGAGYNEQFF.

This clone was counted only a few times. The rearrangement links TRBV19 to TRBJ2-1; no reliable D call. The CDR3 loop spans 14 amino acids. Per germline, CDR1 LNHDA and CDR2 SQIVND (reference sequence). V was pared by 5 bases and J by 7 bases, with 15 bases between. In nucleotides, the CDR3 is TGTGCCAGTAGTCACCTTGGGTCTGATAATGAGCAGTTCTTC. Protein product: CASSHLGSDNEQFF.

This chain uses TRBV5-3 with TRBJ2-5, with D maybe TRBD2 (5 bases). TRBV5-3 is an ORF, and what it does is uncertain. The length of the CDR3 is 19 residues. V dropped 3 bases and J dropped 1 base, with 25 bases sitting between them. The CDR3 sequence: CARSSGVVDLGLSQETQYF. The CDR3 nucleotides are TGTGCCAGAAGCTCCGGGGTTGTCGATCTGGGGTTGTCCCAAGAGACCCAGTACTTC.

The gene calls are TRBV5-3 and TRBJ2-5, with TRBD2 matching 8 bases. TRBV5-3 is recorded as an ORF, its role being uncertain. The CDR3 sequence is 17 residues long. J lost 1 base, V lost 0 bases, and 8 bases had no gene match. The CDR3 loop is CARSLVAGGPIQETQYF. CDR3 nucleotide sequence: TGTGCCAGAAGCTTGGTGGCGGGGGGCCCGATCCAAGAGACCCAGTACTTC.

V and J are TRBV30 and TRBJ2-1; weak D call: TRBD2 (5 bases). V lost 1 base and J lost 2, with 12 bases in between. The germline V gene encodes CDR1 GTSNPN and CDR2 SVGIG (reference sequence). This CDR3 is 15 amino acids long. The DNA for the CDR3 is TGTGCCTGGAGTGCCCCCCCCGGGACCTACAATGAGCAGTTCTTC. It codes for CAWSAPPGTYNEQFF.

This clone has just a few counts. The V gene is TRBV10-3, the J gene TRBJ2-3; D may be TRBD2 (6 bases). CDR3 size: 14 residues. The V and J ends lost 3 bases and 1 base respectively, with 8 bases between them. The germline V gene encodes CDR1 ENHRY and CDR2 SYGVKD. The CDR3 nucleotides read TGTGCCATCAGTGATGGAGGGGGCACAGATACGCAGTATTTT. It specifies CAISDGGGTDTQYF.

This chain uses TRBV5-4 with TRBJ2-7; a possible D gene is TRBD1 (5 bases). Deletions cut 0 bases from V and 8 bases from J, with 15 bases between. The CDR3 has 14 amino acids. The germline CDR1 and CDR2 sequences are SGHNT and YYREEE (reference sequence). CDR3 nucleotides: TGTGCCAGCAGCTTGGATGACAGACCATATAAGCAGTACTTC. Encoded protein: CASSLDDRPYKQYF.

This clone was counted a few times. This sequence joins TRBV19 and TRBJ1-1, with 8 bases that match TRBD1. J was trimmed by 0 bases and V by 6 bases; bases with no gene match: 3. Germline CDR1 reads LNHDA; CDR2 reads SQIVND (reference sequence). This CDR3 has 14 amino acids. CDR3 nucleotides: TGTGCCAGTAGGAGGACAGGGTTGAACACTGAAGCTTTCTTT. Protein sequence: CASRRTGLNTEAFF.

As DNA, the CDR3 is TGTGCCAGCAGCGGGACTAGCGGGAGGTCCGACTACGAGCAGTACTTC. Its translation is CASSGTSGRSDYEQYF. J is TRBJ2-7 and V is TRBV7-3; 15 nucleotides agree with TRBD2. V shed 5 bases, J shed 3 bases, and the junction held 5 bases outside the gene matches. This CDR3 is built from 16 residues. Germline V gene data show CDR1 as SGHTA and CDR2 as FQGTGA. The full variable domain, rest sourced from reference TRBV7-3 and TRBJ2-7, is GAGVSQTPSNKVTEKGKYVELRCDPISGHTALYWYRQSLGQGPEFLIYFQGTGAADDSGLPNDRFFAVRPEGSVSTLKIQRTERGDSAVYLCASSGTSGRSDYEQYFGPGTRLTVT.

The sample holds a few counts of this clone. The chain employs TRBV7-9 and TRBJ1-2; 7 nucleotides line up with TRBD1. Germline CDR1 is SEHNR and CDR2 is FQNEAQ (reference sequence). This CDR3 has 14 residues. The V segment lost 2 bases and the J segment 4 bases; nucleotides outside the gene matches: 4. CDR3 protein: CASSLSQGGYGYTF. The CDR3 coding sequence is TGTGCCAGCAGCTTATCTCAGGGGGGCTATGGCTACACCTTC.

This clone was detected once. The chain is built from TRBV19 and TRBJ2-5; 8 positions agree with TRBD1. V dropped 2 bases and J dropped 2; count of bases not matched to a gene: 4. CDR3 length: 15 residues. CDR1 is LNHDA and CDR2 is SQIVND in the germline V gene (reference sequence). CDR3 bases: TGTGCCAGTAGTATATACGGGACAGGACAAGAGACCCAGTACTTC. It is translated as CASSIYGTGQETQYF.

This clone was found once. The CDR3 nucleotides are TGTGCCAGCAAACACAGGGTTGGGAGCAATCAGCCCCAGCATTTT. It translates to CASKHRVGSNQPQHF. The chain uses TRBV27 and TRBJ1-5, with a possible D match to TRBD1 (6 bases). Trimming removed 7 bases at V and 1 base at J, with 14 bases between. Germline V gene data show CDR1 as MNHEY and CDR2 as SMNVEV (reference sequence). This CDR3 comprises 15 residues.